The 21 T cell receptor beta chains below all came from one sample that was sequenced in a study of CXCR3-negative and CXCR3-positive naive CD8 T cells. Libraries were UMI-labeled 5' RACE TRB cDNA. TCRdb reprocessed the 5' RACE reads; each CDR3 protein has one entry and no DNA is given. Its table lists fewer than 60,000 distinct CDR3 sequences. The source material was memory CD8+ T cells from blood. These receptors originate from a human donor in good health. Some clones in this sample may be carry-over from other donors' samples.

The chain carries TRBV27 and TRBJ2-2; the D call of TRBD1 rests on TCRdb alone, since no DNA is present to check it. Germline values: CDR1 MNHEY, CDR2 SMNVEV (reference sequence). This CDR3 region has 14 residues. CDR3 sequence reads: CASSQQVQAGELFF.

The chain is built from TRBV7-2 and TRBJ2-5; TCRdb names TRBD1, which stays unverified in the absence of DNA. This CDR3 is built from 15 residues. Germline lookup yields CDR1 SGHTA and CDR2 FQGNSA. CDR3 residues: CATSPRDKGQETQYF.

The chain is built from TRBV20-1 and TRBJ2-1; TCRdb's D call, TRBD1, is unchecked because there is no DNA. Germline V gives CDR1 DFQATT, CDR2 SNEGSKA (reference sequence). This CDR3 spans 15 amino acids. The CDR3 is CSARRDESSYNEQFF.

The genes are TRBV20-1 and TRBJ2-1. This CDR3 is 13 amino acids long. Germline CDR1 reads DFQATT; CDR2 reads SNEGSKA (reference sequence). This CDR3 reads CSARSLVGMEQFF.

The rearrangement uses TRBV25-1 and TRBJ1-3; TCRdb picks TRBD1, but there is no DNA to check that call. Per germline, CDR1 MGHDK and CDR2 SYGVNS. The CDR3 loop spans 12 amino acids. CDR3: CASSPGGNTIYF.

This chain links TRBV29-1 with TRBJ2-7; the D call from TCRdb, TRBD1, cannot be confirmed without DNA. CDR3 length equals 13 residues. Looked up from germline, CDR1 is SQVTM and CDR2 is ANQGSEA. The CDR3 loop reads CSVEQGEAYEQYF.

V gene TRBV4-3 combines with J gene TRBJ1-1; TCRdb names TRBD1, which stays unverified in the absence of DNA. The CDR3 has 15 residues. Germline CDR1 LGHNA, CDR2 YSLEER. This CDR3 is CASSQGQGARAEAFF.

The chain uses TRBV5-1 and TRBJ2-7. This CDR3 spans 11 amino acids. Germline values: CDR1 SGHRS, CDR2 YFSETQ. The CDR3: CASSSHYEQYF.

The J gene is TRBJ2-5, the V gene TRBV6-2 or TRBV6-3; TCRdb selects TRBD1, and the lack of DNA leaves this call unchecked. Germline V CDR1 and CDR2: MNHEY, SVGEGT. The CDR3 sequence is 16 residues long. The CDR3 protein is CASSYNSWTGDETQYF.

This CDR3 reads CASSLSSSGDTEVFF. The chain carries TRBV7-9 and TRBJ1-1; the D call of TRBD1 rests on TCRdb alone, since no DNA is present to check it. Germline CDR1 SEHNR, CDR2 FQNEAQ (reference sequence). The CDR3 loop spans 15 amino acids.

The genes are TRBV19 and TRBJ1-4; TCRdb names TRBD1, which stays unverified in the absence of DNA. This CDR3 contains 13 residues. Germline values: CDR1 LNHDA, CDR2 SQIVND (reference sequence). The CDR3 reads CASRDRGNEKLFF.

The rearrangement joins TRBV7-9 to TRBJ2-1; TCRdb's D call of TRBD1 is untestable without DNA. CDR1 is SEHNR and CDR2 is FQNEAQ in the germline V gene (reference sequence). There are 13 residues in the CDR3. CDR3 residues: CASSSRDYNEQFF.

This CDR3 is CASSLGGGGETQYF. V is TRBV7-6 and J is TRBJ2-5; without DNA, the TCRdb call of TRBD1 cannot be checked. Germline lookup yields CDR1 SGHVS and CDR2 FNYEAQ. CDR3 length: 14 amino acids.

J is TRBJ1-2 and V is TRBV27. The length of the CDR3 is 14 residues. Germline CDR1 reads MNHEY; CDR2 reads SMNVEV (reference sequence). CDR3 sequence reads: CASSTDPTFYGYTF.

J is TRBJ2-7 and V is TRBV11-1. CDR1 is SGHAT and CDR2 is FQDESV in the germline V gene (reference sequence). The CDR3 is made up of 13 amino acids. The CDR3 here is CASSLAIGYEQYF. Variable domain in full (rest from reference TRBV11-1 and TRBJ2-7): EAEVAQSPRYKITEKSQAVAFWCDPISGHATLYWYRQILGQGPELLVQFQDESVVDDSQLPKDRFSAERLKGVDSTLKIQPAELGDSAMYLCASSLAIGYEQYFGPGTRLTVT.

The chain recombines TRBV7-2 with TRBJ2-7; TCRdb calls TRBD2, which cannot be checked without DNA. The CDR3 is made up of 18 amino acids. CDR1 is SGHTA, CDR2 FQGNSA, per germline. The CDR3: CASSLARLAGDNSYEQYF.

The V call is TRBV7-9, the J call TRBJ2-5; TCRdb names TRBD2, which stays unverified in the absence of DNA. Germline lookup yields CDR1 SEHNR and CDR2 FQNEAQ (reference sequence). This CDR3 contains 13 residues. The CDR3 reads CASSFGGRETQYF.

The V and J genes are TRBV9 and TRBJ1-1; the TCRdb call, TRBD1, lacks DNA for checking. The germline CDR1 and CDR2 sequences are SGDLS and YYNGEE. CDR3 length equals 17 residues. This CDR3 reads CASSPLQGVGENTEAFF. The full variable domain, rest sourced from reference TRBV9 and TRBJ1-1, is DSGVTQTPKHLITATGQRVTLRCSPRSGDLSVYWYQQSLDQGLQFLIQYYNGEERAKGNILERFSAQQFPDLHSELNLSSLELGDSALYFCASSPLQGVGENTEAFFGQGTRLTVV.

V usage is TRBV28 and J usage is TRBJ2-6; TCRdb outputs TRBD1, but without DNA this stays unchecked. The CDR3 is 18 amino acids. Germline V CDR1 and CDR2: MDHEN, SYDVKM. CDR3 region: CASTPGPTLGAGANVLTF.

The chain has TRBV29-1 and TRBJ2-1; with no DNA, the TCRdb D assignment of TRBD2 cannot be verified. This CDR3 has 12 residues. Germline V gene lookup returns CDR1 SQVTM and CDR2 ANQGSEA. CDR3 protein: CSPRLAFNEQFF.

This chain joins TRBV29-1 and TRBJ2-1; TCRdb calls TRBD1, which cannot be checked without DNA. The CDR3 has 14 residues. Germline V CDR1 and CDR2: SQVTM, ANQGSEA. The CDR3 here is CSAYLRDSLSEQFF.